The next 21 T cell receptor beta chains were all read from a single sample in a study of blood T cell repertoires in COVID-19. The repertoire was sequenced with immunoSEQ multiplex PCR; TCRdb's copy has only in-frame clones and lacks some. Here the sample spans about 87,000 clones, under 85% being singletons. Sequencing input: peripheral blood. The origin of the receptors is a woman in her 70s with acute or convalescent COVID-19.

The chain couples TRBV6-2 or TRBV6-3 to TRBJ2-2; no definite D call. Trimming removed 6 bases at V and 7 bases at J, with 21 bases between. CDR1 MNHEY and CDR2 SVGEGT come from the germline V gene. The CDR3 is 16 amino acids. The CDR3: CASSASRTRSLGELFF. CDR3 sequence (DNA): TGTGCCAGCAGCGCCTCTCGTACTCGTAGCCTCGGGGAGCTGTTTTTT.

The CDR3 bases are TGCGCCAGCAGCCAAGATTGGAAACAGGGGGCGCGTACTGAAGCTTTCTTT. Its protein product is CASSQDWKQGARTEAFF. V and J are TRBV4-1 and TRBJ1-1; 9 bases are shared with TRBD1. CDR3 length: 17 amino acids. CDR1 and CDR2 (germline): MGHRA, YSYEKL. Trimming took 0 bases from V and 5 from J; bases not matched to a gene: 10.

The V call is TRBV5-4, the J call TRBJ1-2; a possible D gene is TRBD1 (6 bases). Germline V gives CDR1 SGHNT, CDR2 YYREEE (reference sequence). Trimming shortened V by 4 bases and J by 4 bases, and 17 bases separated the two germline ends. This CDR3 has 15 amino acids. The CDR3 here is CASSPTQTGSYGYTF. In DNA form, the CDR3 reads TGTGCCAGCAGCCCGACCCAGACAGGCAGCTATGGCTACACCTTC. The full variable domain, with the rest looked up from reference TRBV5-4 and TRBJ1-2, is ETGVTQSPTHLIKTRGQQVTLRCSSQSGHNTVSWYQQALGQGPQFIFQYYREEENGRGNFPPRFSGLQFPNYSSELNVNALELDDSALYLCASSPTQTGSYGYTFGSGTRLTVV.

The chain joins TRBV18 to TRBJ1-5; D ambiguous. Deletions cut 5 bases from V and 0 bases from J, with 5 bases between. The length of the CDR3 is 13 residues. Germline V lookup: CDR1 KGHSH, CDR2 LQKENI. CDR3 nucleotides: TGTGCCAGCTCAGAGAATAGCAATCAGCCCCAGCATTTT. This gives the protein CASSENSNQPQHF. The full variable domain, completed using reference TRBV18 and TRBJ1-5, is NAGVMQNPRHLVRRRGQEARLRCSPMKGHSHVYWYRQLPEEGLKFMVYLQKENIIDESGMPKERFSAEFPKEGPSILRIQQVVRGDSAAYFCASSENSNQPQHFGDGTRLSIL.

The sample holds a few counts of this clone. The chain couples TRBV5-1 to TRBJ1-2; D is ambiguous. CDR1 is SGHRS, CDR2 YFSETQ, per germline. Trimming took 1 base from V and 2 from J, leaving 12 bases between them. The CDR3 runs to 15 residues. The CDR3 nucleotides read TGCGCCAGCAGCTTGTGGAGTGCGGGAAACTATGGCTACACCTTC. It specifies CASSLWSAGNYGYTF.

V gene TRBV5-4 combines with J gene TRBJ1-2, with D possibly being TRBD1 (6 bases). CDR1 and CDR2 (germline): SGHNT, YYREEE (reference sequence). The CDR3 covers 14 residues. Trimming took off 4 bases at V and 3 bases at J, with 13 bases between the two ends. In nucleotides, the CDR3 is TGTGCCAGCAGCGAAGACAGGTTCTACTATGGCTACACCTTC. Protein sequence: CASSEDRFYYGYTF.

The chain is built from TRBV15 and TRBJ1-6, with D uncertain. The CDR3 runs 16 residues. Germline V gene data show CDR1 as LNHNV and CDR2 as YYDKDF (reference sequence). Trimming took 0 bases from V and 4 from J, leaving 10 bases between them. In nucleotides, the CDR3 is TGTGCCACCAGCAGAGAGGCCCAGTCTTATAATTCACCCCTCCACTTT. Its protein is CATSREAQSYNSPLHF.

CDR3 residues: CASSRQSEAFF. DNA of the CDR3: TGTGCCAGCAGCAGACAGTCTGAAGCTTTCTTT. The rearrangement joins TRBV11-2 to TRBJ1-1, with D possibly being TRBD1 (5 bases). CDR1 SGHAT and CDR2 FQNNGV come from the germline V gene. V lost 5 bases and J lost 6, with 7 bases in between. This CDR3 is 11 amino acids long.

This chain joins TRBV15 and TRBJ1-5; the D is unclear. Germline CDR1 is LNHNV and CDR2 is YYDKDF (reference sequence). The length of the CDR3 is 13 residues. The germline V and J ends were trimmed by 2 bases and 3 bases, with 5 bases remaining between them. CDR3 sequence (DNA): TGTGCCACCAGCAGACAGGTCAATCAGCCCCAGCATTTT. It codes for CATSRQVNQPQHF.

The chain uses TRBV5-1 and TRBJ2-3, with TRBD2 matching 7 bases. The V segment lost 0 bases and the J segment 5 bases; nucleotides outside the gene matches: 6. CDR3 length: 15 residues. Germline-derived CDR1 and CDR2 are SGHRS and YFSETQ. CDR3 coding DNA: TGCGCCAGCAGCTTGGTGGCGGGGGTGGGAGATACGCAGTATTTT. Its protein is CASSLVAGVGDTQYF.

As DNA, the CDR3 is TGCGCCAGCAGTAAAGAGACAGACTATGGCTACACCTTC. It specifies CASSKETDYGYTF. V usage is TRBV5-1 and J usage is TRBJ1-2; the D gene is possibly TRBD1 (5 bases). This CDR3 region has 13 residues. Trimming pared 5 bases from V and 3 bases from J, leaving 11 bases between. The germline CDR1 and CDR2 sequences are SGHRS and YFSETQ.

This clone was observed a handful of times. The chain combines TRBV3-1 (or the pseudogene TRBV3-2) with TRBJ1-5, with 7 bases identical to TRBD1. The CDR3 consists of 15 residues. Trimming took 4 bases from V and 3 from J; bases not matched to a gene: 6. Germline CDR1 LGHDT, CDR2 YNNKEL (reference sequence). CDR3 in DNA: TGTGCCAGCAGCCGTACAGGGGAATACAATCAGCCCCAGCATTTT. Translating it yields CASSRTGEYNQPQHF.

This clone was observed a few times. The chain employs TRBV7-3 and TRBJ2-1; tentative D call: TRBD1 (6 bases). This CDR3 spans 14 amino acids. Germline CDR1 reads SGHTA; CDR2 reads FQGTGA. V shed 5 bases and J shed 0 bases, with 8 bases lying between them. CDR3 nucleotide sequence: TGTGCCAGCAGCGGGGGCAGCTCCTACAATGAGCAGTTCTTC. Translated: CASSGGSSYNEQFF.

The chain uses TRBV19 and TRBJ1-1; D is ambiguous. This CDR3 comprises 12 residues. Trimming left V 5 bases short and J 1 base short, with 5 bases between. Germline V gene sequence: CDR1 LNHDA, CDR2 SQIVND (reference sequence). In nucleotides, the CDR3 is TGTGCCAGTAGTTTCCAGAACACTGAAGCTTTCTTT. It encodes CASSFQNTEAFF.

This chain connects TRBV5-4 to TRBJ2-7, with TRBD1 matching 9 bases. From germline, CDR1 is SGHNT and CDR2 YYREEE (reference sequence). J was trimmed by 2 bases and V by 3 bases; bases with no gene match: 3. The CDR3 length is 14 residues. CDR3 bases: TGTGCCAGCAGCTCCGGGACAGGGACCTACGAGCAGTACTTC. Protein sequence: CASSSGTGTYEQYF.

This chain connects TRBV10-3 to TRBJ1-2, with no clear D. CDR1 and CDR2 (germline): ENHRY, SYGVKD. The CDR3 length is 14 residues. V was clipped by 0 bases and J by 3 bases, with 8 bases between them. CDR3 bases: TGTGCCATCAGTGAGTCGTATCAGGACTATGGCTACACCTTC. The encoded protein is CAISESYQDYGYTF.

Here the CDR3 DNA reads TGTGCCAGCAGCCAACAGGGGGACCTTAGCGGGGGCGTGAGTGCTTTCTTT. This translates into CASSQQGDLSGGVSAFF. The V call is TRBV3-1 (or the pseudogene TRBV3-2), the J call TRBJ1-1; 7 nucleotides line up with TRBD1. The V gene's germline CDR1 is LGHDT and CDR2 YNNKEL (reference sequence). V trimming: 2 bases; J trimming: 11 bases; junction bases outside the gene matches: 20. The CDR3 runs 17 residues.

The chain combines TRBV19 with TRBJ2-7; maybe TRBD2 (5 bases). Germline V gene sequence: CDR1 LNHDA, CDR2 SQIVND (reference sequence). This CDR3 is built from 15 residues. Trimming pared 6 bases from V and 4 bases from J, leaving 19 bases between. Here the CDR3 reads CASSPGPRGIYEQYF. The DNA for the CDR3 is TGTGCCAGTAGCCCCGGACCACGGGGAATTTACGAGCAGTACTTC.

This chain uses TRBV5-8 with TRBJ2-2, with D possibly matching TRBD2 (6 bases). Germline V gives CDR1 SGHTS, CDR2 YDEGEE. This CDR3 comprises 14 residues. Deletions cut 9 bases from V and 4 bases from J, with 16 bases between. The CDR3 DNA reads TGTGCCACAGAAAGACCGGAGGGCACCGGGGAGCTGTTTTTT. Translated, it gives CATERPEGTGELFF. Full variable domain (missing parts from reference TRBV5-8 and TRBJ2-2): EAGVTQSPTHLIKTRGQQATLRCSPISGHTSVYWYQQALGLGLQFLLWYDEGEERNRGNFPPRFSGRQFPNYSSELNVNALELEDSALYLCATERPEGTGELFFGEGSRLTVL.

The chain has TRBV7-9 and TRBJ1-1; D unclear. The ends were cut back, 1 base at V and 11 bases at J, with 8 bases in the middle. The CDR3 covers 11 residues. CDR1 and CDR2 (germline): SEHNR, FQNEAQ (reference sequence). CDR3 in DNA: TGTGCCAGCAGCTTAGAGGAGGAGGCTTTCTTT. This codes for CASSLEEEAFF. The complete variable domain, with remaining parts taken from reference TRBV7-9 and TRBJ1-1, reads DTGVSQNPRHKITKRGQNVTFRCDPISEHNRLYWYRQTLGQGPEFLTYFQNEAQLEKSRLLSDRFSAERPKGSFSTLEIQRTEQGDSAMYLCASSLEEEAFFGQGTRLTVV.

The chain employs TRBV9 and TRBJ1-6; 10 nucleotides align to TRBD1. The germline V gene has CDR1 SGDLS and CDR2 YYNGEE. The CDR3 runs 16 residues. V was clipped by 2 bases and J by 4 bases; unmatched bases: 3. CDR3 sequence: CASSVGGQGYNSPLHF. In DNA form, the CDR3 reads TGTGCCAGCAGCGTGGGGGGACAGGGGTATAATTCACCCCTCCACTTT.